Shown below are 32 T cell receptor beta chains from a single sample sequenced in a study of beta chain features in type 1 diabetes. Expressed TCRB transcripts were sequenced because the entire RNA isolate underwent reverse transcription. Assay: immunoSEQ multiplex PCR; the TCRdb copy retains only in-frame clones and omits some. This repertoire shows hundreds of thousands of clones, about 30% found once; its top ten account for around 0.065%. The sample was naive CD4+ T cells from blood. These receptors were obtained from a man aged 18 to 29 in good health.

The gene calls are TRBV29-1 and TRBJ2-7; 9 bases map to TRBD1. CDR1 is SQVTM and CDR2 is ANQGSEA in the germline V gene. The CDR3 has 13 residues. J lost 7 bases, V lost 3 bases, and 7 bases had no gene match. The CDR3, as DNA: TGCAGCGTTGAGAGACAGGGGGTAAGGGAGCAGTACTTC. It encodes CSVERQGVREQYF.

This clone was seen more than once but under ten times. The chain combines TRBV29-1 with TRBJ2-1; 9 positions agree with TRBD1. Germline V gives CDR1 SQVTM, CDR2 ANQGSEA. V lost 6 bases to trimming and J lost 2 bases; unmatched junction nucleotides: 8. There are 15 residues in the CDR3. CDR3: CSVAYRGQTYNEQFF. CDR3 DNA sequence: TGCAGCGTGGCCTACAGGGGGCAGACCTACAATGAGCAGTTCTTC.

This clone was observed a handful of times. The CDR3 is CASRTGMSEQFF. The CDR3 DNA follows: TGTGCCAGTCGGACAGGGATGAGTGAGCAGTTCTTC. This chain connects TRBV19 to TRBJ2-1; 8 nucleotides line up with TRBD1. This CDR3 has 12 residues. Germline CDR1 is LNHDA and CDR2 is SQIVND (reference sequence). V was pared by 8 bases and J by 9 bases, with 6 bases of the junction left unmatched.

V usage is TRBV2 and J usage is TRBJ2-7; D may be TRBD1 (6 bases). With 5 bases removed from V and 1 base from J, the gap between germline ends came to 15 bases. This CDR3 spans 15 amino acids. Per germline, CDR1 SNHLY and CDR2 FYNNEI. In DNA form, the CDR3 reads TGTGCCAGCAGTCAGCCGAGGGGGAATTCCTACGAGCAGTACTTC. This codes for CASSQPRGNSYEQYF.

The chain uses TRBV5-1 and TRBJ2-1; 10 bases agree with TRBD2. The length of the CDR3 is 16 residues. The junction had 9 bases not matched to a gene; V was cut back by 0 bases and J by 9 bases. Germline V gene data show CDR1 as SGHRS and CDR2 as YFSETQ. The CDR3 DNA reads as TGCGCCAGCAGCTTGGCCCGCAGCGGGAGGGCCAGTGAGCAGTTCTTC. This codes for CASSLARSGRASEQFF.

The table lists this clone with a few counts. The CDR3 spells CATALAGVSNEQFF. The CDR3 bases are TGTGCCACGGCCCTAGCGGGAGTTTCCAATGAGCAGTTCTTC. This chain links TRBV28 with TRBJ2-1, with 10 nucleotides matching TRBD2. J lost 6 bases, V lost 10 bases, and 9 bases had no gene match. CDR1 is MDHEN and CDR2 is SYDVKM in the germline V gene. The length of the CDR3 is 14 residues.

The J gene is TRBJ1-1, the V gene TRBV9; unclear D gene. Germline V gene lookup returns CDR1 SGDLS and CDR2 YYNGEE. Trimming left V 1 base short and J 1 base short, with 5 bases between. The CDR3 loop spans 13 amino acids. CDR3 region: CASSVSWNTEAFF. CDR3 nucleotide sequence: TGTGCCAGCAGCGTATCGTGGAACACTGAAGCTTTCTTT.

DNA of the CDR3: TGCAGCGTTGGTCCGAAAGAGACCCAGTACTTC. This translates into CSVGPKETQYF. This chain joins TRBV29-1 and TRBJ2-5; D not certain. CDR3 length equals 11 residues. The V gene lost 4 bases and the J gene lost 3 bases, with 6 bases spanning the gap. CDR1 SQVTM and CDR2 ANQGSEA come from the germline V gene.

This clone has a handful of counts. This sequence joins TRBV6-1 and TRBJ2-7, with a possible D match to TRBD1 (6 bases). The CDR3 extends over 16 amino acids. V was clipped by 0 bases and J by 2 bases, with 14 bases between them. Germline CDR1 and CDR2: MNHNS and SASEGT. For the CDR3, the DNA is TGTGCCAGCAGTGAAGCGGTCCAGGACAGAGCCTACGAGCAGTACTTC. It is translated as CASSEAVQDRAYEQYF.

This clone showed up just a few times. The chain links TRBV7-9 to TRBJ2-7; D not certain. V lost 5 bases and J lost 10, with 9 bases in between. Germline-derived CDR1 and CDR2 are SEHNR and FQNEAQ (reference sequence). The CDR3 has 10 residues. The CDR3 loop is CASSPGLQYF. In DNA form, the CDR3 reads TGTGCCAGCAGCCCCGGGCTCCAGTACTTC.

In its sample, this clone was seen a few times. The gene calls are TRBV6-1 and TRBJ2-7; possible D gene TRBD2, 5 bases. Germline loops: CDR1 MNHNS, CDR2 SASEGT. This CDR3 has 14 amino acids. Deletions cut 4 bases from V and 0 bases from J, with 10 bases between. The CDR3 sequence is CASSVKLDSYEQYF. DNA of the CDR3: TGTGCCAGCAGTGTAAAACTAGACTCCTACGAGCAGTACTTC.

The V gene is TRBV2, the J gene TRBJ2-2; D call uncertain. This CDR3 contains 13 residues. CDR1 is SNHLY and CDR2 is FYNNEI in the germline V gene. The germline V and J ends were trimmed by 4 bases and 4 bases, with 7 bases remaining between them. Here the CDR3 reads CASSVLFTGELFF. The CDR3, as DNA: TGTGCCAGCAGTGTACTGTTCACCGGGGAGCTGTTTTTT.

The sample holds one count of this clone. The gene calls are TRBV6-1 and TRBJ1-5, with D maybe TRBD1 (6 bases). This CDR3 spans 14 amino acids. Trimming shortened V by 1 base and J by 7 bases, and 11 bases separated the two germline ends. Germline assignment: CDR1 MNHNS and CDR2 SASEGT. DNA of the CDR3: TGTGCCAGCAGTGAAGATGGGGGCGGACAGCCCCAGCATTTT. This encodes CASSEDGGGQPQHF.

This rearrangement joins TRBV6-5 to TRBJ2-4; D gene ambiguous. The germline V and J ends were trimmed by 6 bases and 0 bases, with 6 bases remaining between them. The CDR3 loop spans 13 amino acids. Germline CDR1 is MNHEY and CDR2 is SVGAGI. The CDR3 coding sequence is TGTGCCAGCAGCCCGGGAGCCAAAAACATTCAGTACTTC. Its protein is CASSPGAKNIQYF.

The chain is built from TRBV7-9 and TRBJ2-7, with TRBD2 identical over 14 bases. The CDR3 sequence is 15 residues long. V was pared by 5 bases and J by 6 bases, with 6 bases of the junction left unmatched. Germline V CDR1 and CDR2: SEHNR, FQNEAQ (reference sequence). CDR3 DNA: TGTGCCAGCAGCCCCCACGGACTAGCGGGAGGCGAGCAGTACTTC. It is translated as CASSPHGLAGGEQYF.

This clone was seen a handful of times. V usage is TRBV5-1 and J usage is TRBJ1-2; D remains ambiguous. Trimming took 0 bases from V and 2 from J, leaving 8 bases between them. CDR3 length: 14 amino acids. The germline V gene encodes CDR1 SGHRS and CDR2 YFSETQ. CDR3 DNA sequence: TGCGCCAGCAGCTTGGAGGGTGGAAACTATGGCTACACCTTC. Its protein is CASSLEGGNYGYTF.

This clone has more than one count but fewer than ten. CDR3: CATSRAGQPYGSTDTQYF. CDR3 in DNA: TGTGCCACCAGCAGAGCCGGCCAGCCATACGGTAGCACAGATACGCAGTATTTT. This chain connects TRBV15 to TRBJ2-3; D call uncertain. CDR3 size: 18 residues. The germline V and J ends were trimmed by 1 base and 0 bases, with 17 bases remaining between them. Germline lookup yields CDR1 LNHNV and CDR2 YYDKDF (reference sequence).

V usage is TRBV29-1 and J usage is TRBJ1-1; D ambiguous. The CDR3 is made up of 14 amino acids. The V end lost 7 bases, the J end lost 1 base, and 16 bases lay between the germline ends. Germline V gene sequence: CDR1 SQVTM, CDR2 ANQGSEA. This CDR3 is CSAHRTSRNTEAFF. As DNA, the CDR3 is TGCAGCGCTCACAGAACCTCGAGGAACACTGAAGCTTTCTTT.

This clone appeared a few times. The genes are TRBV7-9 and TRBJ2-1; no clear D. The germline V and J ends were trimmed by 0 bases and 1 base, with 10 bases remaining between them. The CDR3 is 16 residues long. The germline V gene encodes CDR1 SEHNR and CDR2 FQNEAQ (reference sequence). CDR3 DNA: TGTGCCAGCAGCTTAGCGTTTAAAGGTTCCTACAATGAGCAGTTCTTC. As protein: CASSLAFKGSYNEQFF.

The chain combines TRBV6-6 with TRBJ2-7; TRBD1 matches 7 bases. Germline V CDR1 and CDR2: MNHNY, SVGAGI (reference sequence). This CDR3 region has 14 residues. With 7 bases clipped from V and 0 bases from J, the junction kept 6 bases outside the gene matches. This CDR3 reads CASTNWDSSYEQYF. The CDR3 DNA follows: TGTGCCAGCACCAACTGGGACAGCTCCTACGAGCAGTACTTC.

This clone was seen a handful of times. This chain connects TRBV4-3 to TRBJ2-4; TRBD2 matches 7 bases. CDR3 length equals 18 residues. Trimming at V came to 4 bases and at J to 0 bases, leaving 12 bases not matched to a gene. In germline, CDR1 is LGHNA, CDR2 YSLEER. Here the CDR3 DNA reads TGCGCCAGCAGCCGATCGGTGCGGGAGACCATAGCCAAAAACATTCAGTACTTC. This translates into CASSRSVRETIAKNIQYF.

This clone was counted only a few times. The rearrangement joins TRBV7-4 to TRBJ1-5; unclear D gene. Trimming took off 5 bases at V and 15 bases at J, with 5 bases between the two ends. This CDR3 spans 8 amino acids. Germline CDR1 reads SGHVT; CDR2 reads SQSDAQ. DNA of the CDR3: TGTGCCAGCAGCCCGCGGCATTTT. Encoded protein: CASSPRHF.

This clone was observed a single time. This chain joins TRBV30 and TRBJ2-2; unclear D gene. The V gene lost 4 bases and the J gene lost 3 bases, with 15 bases spanning the gap. CDR1 GTSNPN and CDR2 SVGIG come from the germline V gene (reference sequence). This CDR3 has 15 residues. CDR3 bases: TGTGCCTGGATCTCCCGGAAAGGCGACACCGGGGAGCTGTTTTTT. It is translated as CAWISRKGDTGELFF.

V and J are TRBV29-1 and TRBJ2-5; possible D gene TRBD2, 5 bases. The germline gives CDR1 SQVTM, CDR2 ANQGSEA. V shed 3 bases and J shed 5 bases, with 10 bases lying between them. The CDR3 consists of 12 residues. The CDR3, as DNA: TGCAGCGTTGAGACCCCGGGGGAGACCCAGTACTTC. Translated: CSVETPGETQYF.

This clone showed up just a few times. The rearrangement links TRBV23-1 to TRBJ2-5; no clear D. TRBV23-1 is an ORF; its function is uncertain. With 7 bases removed from V and 5 bases from J, the gap between germline ends came to 5 bases. The CDR3 totals 10 residues. CDR3 sequence (DNA): TGCGCCAGCATCTGTGAGACCCAGTACTTC. It specifies CASICETQYF.

The V gene is TRBV30, the J gene TRBJ2-7; D unresolved. The ends were cut back, 4 bases at V and 2 bases at J, with 6 bases in the middle. This CDR3 has 11 residues. Per the germline V gene, CDR1 is GTSNPN and CDR2 is SVGIG (reference sequence). CDR3 bases: TGTGCCTGGAAGCTAGCCTACGAGCAGTACTTC. This encodes CAWKLAYEQYF.

This clone was found a few times. This rearrangement joins TRBV10-3 to TRBJ2-1; TRBD2 might be the D (6 bases). There are 14 residues in the CDR3. Per the germline V gene, CDR1 is ENHRY and CDR2 is SYGVKD. V was pared by 6 bases and J by 8 bases, with 17 bases between. The CDR3, as DNA: TGTGCCATCAGCCCCGGGACTGCGGTACATGAGCAGTTCTTC. Encoded protein: CAISPGTAVHEQFF.

J is TRBJ2-7 and V is TRBV7-8; 9 nucleotides match TRBD2. Looked up from germline, CDR1 is SGHVS and CDR2 is FQNEAQ. This CDR3 contains 15 residues. V lost 2 bases, J lost 4 bases, and 6 bases stayed unmatched. In nucleotides, the CDR3 is TGTGCCAGCAGCTTACCAGGACTAGCGCGGTACGAGCAGTACTTC. Its translation is CASSLPGLARYEQYF.

There are a few counts of this clone. Here the CDR3 DNA reads TGTGCCAGTAGCTCGGGACTGCGGCAGTACTTC. Its protein is CASSSGLRQYF. The chain joins TRBV19 to TRBJ2-4; tentatively, D is TRBD2 (6 bases). Germline-derived CDR1 and CDR2 are LNHDA and SQIVND (reference sequence). The length of the CDR3 is 11 residues. V was shortened by 6 bases and J by 13 bases, with 13 bases between the two germline ends.

The gene calls are TRBV29-1 and TRBJ1-1; D remains unclear. CDR1 SQVTM and CDR2 ANQGSEA come from the germline V gene. The CDR3 loop spans 12 amino acids. Trimming took 6 bases from V and 1 from J, leaving 9 bases between them. The CDR3, as DNA: TGCAGCGTCTCCGAGTCGAACACTGAAGCTTTCTTT. Translation: CSVSESNTEAFF. Complete variable domain (other parts from reference TRBV29-1 and TRBJ1-1): SAVISQKPSRDICQRGTSLTIQCQVDSQVTMMFWYRQQPGQSLTLIATANQGSEATYESGFVIDKFPISRPNLTFSTLTVSNMSPEDSSIYLCSVSESNTEAFFGQGTRLTVV.

This clone occurred a few times. The chain joins TRBV19 to TRBJ2-7, with 8 bases lining up with TRBD1. The CDR3 runs 13 residues. Germline CDR1 reads LNHDA; CDR2 reads SQIVND (reference sequence). After removal of 6 bases from V and 3 bases from J, the junction contained 4 bases not matched to a gene. The CDR3 region is CASSRQGLYEQYF. CDR3 in DNA: TGTGCCAGTAGCCGACAGGGGCTCTACGAGCAGTACTTC.

This chain uses TRBV5-1 with TRBJ2-1; D possibly corresponds to TRBD2 (6 bases). Germline loops: CDR1 SGHRS, CDR2 YFSETQ. The CDR3 is 15 amino acids. V shed 0 bases and J shed 3 bases, with 10 bases lying between them. This CDR3 reads CASSLDPAGYNEQFF. The CDR3 nucleotides read TGCGCCAGCAGCTTGGATCCAGCGGGCTACAATGAGCAGTTCTTC.